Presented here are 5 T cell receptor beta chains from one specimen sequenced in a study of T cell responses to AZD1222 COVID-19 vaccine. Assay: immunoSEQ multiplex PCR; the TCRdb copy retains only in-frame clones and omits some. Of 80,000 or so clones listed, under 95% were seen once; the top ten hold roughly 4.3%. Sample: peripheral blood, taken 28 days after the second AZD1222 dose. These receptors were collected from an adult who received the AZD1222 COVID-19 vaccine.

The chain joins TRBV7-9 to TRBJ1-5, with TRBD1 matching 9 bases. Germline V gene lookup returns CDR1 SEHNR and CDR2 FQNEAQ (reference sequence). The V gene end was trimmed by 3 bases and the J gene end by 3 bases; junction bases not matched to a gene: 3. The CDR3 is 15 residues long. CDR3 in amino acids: CASSLTGGLNQPQHF. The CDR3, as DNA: TGTGCCAGCAGCTTGACAGGGGGACTCAATCAGCCCCAGCATTTT.

CDR3 amino acids: CASSLEASQPQHF. The CDR3 DNA reads as TGTGCCAGTAGTCTCGAGGCGAGCCAGCCCCAGCATTTT. This rearrangement joins TRBV19 to TRBJ1-5; no clear D. The V gene lost 5 bases and the J gene lost 7 bases, with 12 bases spanning the gap. Germline CDR1 reads LNHDA; CDR2 reads SQIVND (reference sequence). The CDR3 is 13 residues long.

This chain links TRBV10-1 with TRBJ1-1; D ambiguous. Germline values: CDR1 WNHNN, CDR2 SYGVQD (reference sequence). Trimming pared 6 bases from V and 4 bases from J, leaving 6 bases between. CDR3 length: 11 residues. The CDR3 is CASREFTEAFF. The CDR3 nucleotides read TGCGCCAGCAGGGAATTCACTGAAGCTTTCTTT.

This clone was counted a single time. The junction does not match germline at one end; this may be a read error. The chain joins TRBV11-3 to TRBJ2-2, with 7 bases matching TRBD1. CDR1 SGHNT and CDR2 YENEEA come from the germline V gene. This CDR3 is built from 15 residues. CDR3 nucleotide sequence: TGTGCCAGCAGCCTAGACAGGGCAAACACCGGGGAGCTGTTTTTT. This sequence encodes CASSLDRANTGELFF.

CDR3 region: CASSYVGVNQPQHF. As DNA, the CDR3 is TGTGCCAGCAGTTACGTCGGGGTTAATCAGCCCCAGCATTTT. The chain employs TRBV6-2 or TRBV6-3 and TRBJ1-5; unclear D gene. In germline, CDR1 is MNHEY, CDR2 SVGEGT. Trimming removed 2 bases at V and 4 bases at J, with 9 bases between. The CDR3 covers 14 residues.